This TCR beta chain came from a study of HIV-infected children after antiretroviral therapy interruption. The treatment: PENTA 11 planned treatment interruption arm or continuous ART arm. This clonotype occurred many times. CDR3 length: 16 amino acids. V dropped 0 bases and J dropped 5 bases, with 17 bases sitting between them. Per the germline V gene, CDR1 is MGHRA and CDR2 is YSYEKL. The TCR library was built from RNA with a 3' RACE protocol and unique molecular identifiers. One entry per CDR3 protein results from TCRdb running MiXCR on the 3' RACE reads. The data contain about 89,000 distinct CDR3 sequences, approximately 6.9% of them seen just once; the ten biggest clones take up about 1.1%.

The rearrangement joins TRBV4-1 to TRBJ2-7, with D possibly matching TRBD1 (6 bases). The sample here was CD45RA+ CD4+ T cells from PBMCs, pooled from several time points, taken from a donor given antiretroviral therapy, either interrupted or continuous. Specified subset: naive CD4+ CD45RA+ CD45RO- T cells. The sequence derives from a pool of human donors with HIV. CDR3 in amino acids: CASSQDSPGVRNEQYF. The CDR3 DNA reads as TGCGCCAGCAGCCAAGATTCCCCAGGGGTTCGAAACGAGCAGTACTTC.